This T cell receptor beta chain was profiled in a study of cytomegalovirus exposure and HLA in healthy donors. PCR was performed using 60 Vbeta and 13 Jbeta primers. Sequencing was performed with immunoSEQ multiplex PCR; in TCRdb, only in-frame clones are kept and a portion is missing. Of around 200,000 clones listed, 80% to 85% were seen once; the top ten hold around 2.7%. Study-level points and caveats: Sequencing artifact likely explains a cluster of highly shared sequence variants. Cytomegalovirus association was assigned to more than 150 TCR beta chains. Specific recognition of CMV antigens was confirmed in vitro for a few chains (all CMV-associated). Per a prior analysis, the majority of TCR beta V segments were productive roughly 90% or roughly 30% of the time.

Germline CDR1 is MGHDK and CDR2 is SYGVNS. V gave up 6 bases and J gave up 2 bases, with 8 bases separating them. The CDR3 spans 13 residues. To note about this clone: Its antigen is still unknown.

The source material was PBMCs. This sequence joins TRBV25-1 and TRBJ1-3; D is unresolved. This receptor was identified in a woman in her thirties or forties in good health and CMV-seronegative. The CDR3 reads CASSPSAGNTIYF. CDR3 nucleotide sequence: TGTGCCAGCAGCCCCTCAGCTGGAAACACCATATATTTT.